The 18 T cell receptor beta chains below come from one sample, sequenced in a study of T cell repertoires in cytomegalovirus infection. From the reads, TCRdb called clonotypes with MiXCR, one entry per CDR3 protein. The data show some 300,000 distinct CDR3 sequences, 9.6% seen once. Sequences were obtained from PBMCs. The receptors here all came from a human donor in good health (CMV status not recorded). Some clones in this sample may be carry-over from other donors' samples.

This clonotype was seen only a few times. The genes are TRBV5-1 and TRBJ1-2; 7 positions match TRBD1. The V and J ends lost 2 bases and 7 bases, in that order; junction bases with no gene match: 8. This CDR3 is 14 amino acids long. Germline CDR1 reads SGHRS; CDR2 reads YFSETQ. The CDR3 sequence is CASSLDSKGAGYTF. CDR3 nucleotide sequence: TGCGCCAGCAGCTTAGACAGTAAGGGGGCTGGCTACACCTTC.

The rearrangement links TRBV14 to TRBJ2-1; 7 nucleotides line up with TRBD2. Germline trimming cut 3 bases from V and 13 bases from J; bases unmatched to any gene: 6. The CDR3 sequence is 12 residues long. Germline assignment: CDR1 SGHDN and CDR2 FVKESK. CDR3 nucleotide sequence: TGTGCCAGCAGCCAGCGGGGGAGAGATCAGTTCTTC. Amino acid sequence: CASSQRGRDQFF.

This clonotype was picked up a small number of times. CDR3: CSAFTPDRAGQPQHF. CDR3 sequence (DNA): TGCAGTGCTTTTACTCCGGACAGGGCGGGACAGCCCCAGCATTTT. This chain connects TRBV20-1 to TRBJ1-5; 8 bases agree with TRBD1. V lost 5 bases to trimming and J lost 7 bases; unmatched junction nucleotides: 13. The germline V gene encodes CDR1 DFQATT and CDR2 SNEGSKA (reference sequence). The length of the CDR3 is 15 residues.

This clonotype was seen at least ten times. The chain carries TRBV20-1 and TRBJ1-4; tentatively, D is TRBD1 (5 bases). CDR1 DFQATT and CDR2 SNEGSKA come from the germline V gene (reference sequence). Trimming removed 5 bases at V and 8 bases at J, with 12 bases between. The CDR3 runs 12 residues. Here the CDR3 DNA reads TGCAGTGCTCGGGACTTGGACGAAAAACTGTTTTTT. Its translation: CSARDLDEKLFF.

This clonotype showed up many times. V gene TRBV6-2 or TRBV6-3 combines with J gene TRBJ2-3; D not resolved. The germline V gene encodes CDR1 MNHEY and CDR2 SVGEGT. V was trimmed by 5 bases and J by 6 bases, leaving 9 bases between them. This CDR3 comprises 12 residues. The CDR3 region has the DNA TGTGCCAGCAGTCCAGCGAGTGATACGCAGTATTTT. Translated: CASSPASDTQYF.

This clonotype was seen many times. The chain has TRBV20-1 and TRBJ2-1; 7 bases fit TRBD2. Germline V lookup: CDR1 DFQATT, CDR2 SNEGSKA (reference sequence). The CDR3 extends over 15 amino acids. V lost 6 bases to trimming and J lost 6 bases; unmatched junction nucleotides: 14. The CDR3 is CSAKVRAGLLNEQFF. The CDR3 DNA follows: TGCAGTGCCAAAGTCCGAGCGGGGCTACTCAATGAGCAGTTCTTC.

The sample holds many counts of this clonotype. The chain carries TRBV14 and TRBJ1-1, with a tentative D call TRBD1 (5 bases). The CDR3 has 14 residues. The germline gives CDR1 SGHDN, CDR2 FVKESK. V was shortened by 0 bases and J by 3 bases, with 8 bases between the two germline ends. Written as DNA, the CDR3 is TGTGCCAGCAGCCAAGACCAGGGTTACACTGAAGCTTTCTTT. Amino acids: CASSQDQGYTEAFF. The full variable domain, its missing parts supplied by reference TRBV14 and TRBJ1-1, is EAGVTQFPSHSVIEKGQTVTLRCDPISGHDNLYWYRRVMGKEIKFLLHFVKESKQDESGMPNNRFLAERTGGTYSTLKVQPAELEDSGVYFCASSQDQGYTEAFFGQGTRLTVV.

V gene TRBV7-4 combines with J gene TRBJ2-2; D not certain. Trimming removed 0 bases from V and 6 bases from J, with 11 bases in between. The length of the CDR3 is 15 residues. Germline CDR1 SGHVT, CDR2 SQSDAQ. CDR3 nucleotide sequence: TGTGCCAGCAGCTTAGCCTCCACGGAGTCCGGGGAGCTGTTTTTT. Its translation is CASSLASTESGELFF.

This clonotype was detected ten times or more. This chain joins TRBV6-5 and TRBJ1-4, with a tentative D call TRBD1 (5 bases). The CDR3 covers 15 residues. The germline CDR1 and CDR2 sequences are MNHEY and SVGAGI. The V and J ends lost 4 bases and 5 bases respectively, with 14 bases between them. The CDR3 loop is CASSFSGTMNEKLFF. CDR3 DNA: TGTGCCAGCAGTTTCTCCGGGACGATGAATGAAAAACTGTTTTTT.

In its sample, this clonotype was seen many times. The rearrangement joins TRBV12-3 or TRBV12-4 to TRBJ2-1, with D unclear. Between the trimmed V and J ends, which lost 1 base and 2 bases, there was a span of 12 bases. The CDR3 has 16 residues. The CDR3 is CASSLVPAIAYNEQFF. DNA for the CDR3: TGTGCCAGCAGTTTAGTTCCAGCGATAGCCTACAATGAGCAGTTCTTC.

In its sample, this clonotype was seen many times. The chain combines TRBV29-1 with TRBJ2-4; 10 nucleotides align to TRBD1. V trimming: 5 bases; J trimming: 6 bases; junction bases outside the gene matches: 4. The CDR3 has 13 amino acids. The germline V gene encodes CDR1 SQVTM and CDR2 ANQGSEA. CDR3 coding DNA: TGCAGCGTTTCTAGGGACAGGGGAAACATTCAGTACTTC. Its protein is CSVSRDRGNIQYF.

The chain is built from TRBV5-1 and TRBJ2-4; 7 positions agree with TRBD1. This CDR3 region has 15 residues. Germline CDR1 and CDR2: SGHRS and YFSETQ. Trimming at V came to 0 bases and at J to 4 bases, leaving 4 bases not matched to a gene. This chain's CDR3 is CASSLEGGQKNIQYF. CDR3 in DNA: TGCGCCAGCAGCTTGGAAGGGGGCCAAAAAAACATTCAGTACTTC.

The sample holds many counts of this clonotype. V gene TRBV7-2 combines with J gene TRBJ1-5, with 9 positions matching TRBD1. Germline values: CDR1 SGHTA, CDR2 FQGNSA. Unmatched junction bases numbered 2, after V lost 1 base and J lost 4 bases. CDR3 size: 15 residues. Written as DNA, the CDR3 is TGTGCCAGCAGCTTAGGGGACAGGGCGAATCAGCCCCAGCATTTT. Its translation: CASSLGDRANQPQHF.

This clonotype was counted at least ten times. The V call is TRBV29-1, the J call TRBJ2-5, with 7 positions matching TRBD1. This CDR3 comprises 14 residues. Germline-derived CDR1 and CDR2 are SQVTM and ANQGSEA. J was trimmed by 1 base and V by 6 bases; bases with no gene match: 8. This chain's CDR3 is CSVRNRGPQETQYF. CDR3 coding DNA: TGCAGCGTGCGAAACAGGGGACCCCAAGAGACCCAGTACTTC.

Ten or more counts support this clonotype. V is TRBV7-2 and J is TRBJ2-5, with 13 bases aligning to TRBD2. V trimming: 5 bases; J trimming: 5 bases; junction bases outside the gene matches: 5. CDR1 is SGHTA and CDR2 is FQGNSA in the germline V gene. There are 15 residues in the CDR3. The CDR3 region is CASSLGLAGTETQYF. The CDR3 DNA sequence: TGTGCCAGCAGCCTGGGACTAGCGGGGACCGAGACCCAGTACTTC.

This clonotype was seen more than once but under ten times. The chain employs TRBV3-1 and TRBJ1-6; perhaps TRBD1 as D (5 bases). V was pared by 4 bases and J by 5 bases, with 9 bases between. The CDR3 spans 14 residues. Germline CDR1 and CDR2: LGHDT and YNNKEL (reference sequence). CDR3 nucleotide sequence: TGTGCCAGCAGCCGGGGACGGAATAATTCACCCCTCCACTTT. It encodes CASSRGRNNSPLHF.

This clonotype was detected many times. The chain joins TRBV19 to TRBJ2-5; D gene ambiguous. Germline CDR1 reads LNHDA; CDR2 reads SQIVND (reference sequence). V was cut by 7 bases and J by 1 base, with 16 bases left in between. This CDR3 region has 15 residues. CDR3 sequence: CASTSKGLLQETQYF. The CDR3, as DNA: TGTGCCAGTACCTCAAAGGGATTACTCCAAGAGACCCAGTACTTC.

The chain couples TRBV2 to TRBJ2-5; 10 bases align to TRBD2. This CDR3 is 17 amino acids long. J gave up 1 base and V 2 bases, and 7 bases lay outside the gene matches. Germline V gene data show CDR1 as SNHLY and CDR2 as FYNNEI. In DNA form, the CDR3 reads TGTGCCAGCAGTGAACTAGCGGGGGACTTAACCCAAGAGACCCAGTACTTC. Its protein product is CASSELAGDLTQETQYF. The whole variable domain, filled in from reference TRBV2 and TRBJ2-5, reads EPEVTQTPSHQVTQMGQEVILRCVPISNHLYFYWYRQILGQKVEFLVSFYNNEISEKSEIFDDQFSVERPDGSNFTLKIRSTKLEDSAMYFCASSELAGDLTQETQYFGPGTRLLVL.